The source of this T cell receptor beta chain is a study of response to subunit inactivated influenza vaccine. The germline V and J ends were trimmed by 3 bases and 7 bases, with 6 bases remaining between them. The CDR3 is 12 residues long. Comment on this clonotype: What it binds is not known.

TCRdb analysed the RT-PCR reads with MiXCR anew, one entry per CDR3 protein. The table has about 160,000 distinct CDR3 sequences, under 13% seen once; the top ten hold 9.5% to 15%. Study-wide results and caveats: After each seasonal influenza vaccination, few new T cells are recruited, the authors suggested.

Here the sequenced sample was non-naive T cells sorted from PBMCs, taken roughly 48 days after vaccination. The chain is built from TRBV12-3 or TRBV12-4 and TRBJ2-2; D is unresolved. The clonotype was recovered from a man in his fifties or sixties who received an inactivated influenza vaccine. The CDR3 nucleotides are TGTGCCAGCAGTTTTACCGGCGGGGAGCTGTTTTTT. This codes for CASSFTGGELFF.